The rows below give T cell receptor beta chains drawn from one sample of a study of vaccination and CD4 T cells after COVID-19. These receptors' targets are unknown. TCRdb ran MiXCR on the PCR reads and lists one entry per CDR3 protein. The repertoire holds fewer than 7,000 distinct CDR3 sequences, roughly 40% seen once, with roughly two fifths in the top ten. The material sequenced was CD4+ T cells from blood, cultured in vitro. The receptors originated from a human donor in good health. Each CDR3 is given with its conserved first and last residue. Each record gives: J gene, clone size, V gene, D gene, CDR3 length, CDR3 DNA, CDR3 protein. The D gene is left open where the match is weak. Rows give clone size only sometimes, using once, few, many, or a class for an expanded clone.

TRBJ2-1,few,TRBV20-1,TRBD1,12,TGCAGTGCACAACAGGGGGCCCATGAGCAGTTCTTC,CSAQQGAHEQFF
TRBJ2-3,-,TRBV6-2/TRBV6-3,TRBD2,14,TGTGCCAGCGGAACGAGCGGGGGGGCAGATACGCAGTATTTT,CASGTSGGADTQYF
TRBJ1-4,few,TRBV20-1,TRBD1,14,TGCAGTGCCGGATTACAGGGGGGTTACAGGGGACTGTTTTTT,CSAGLQGGYRGLFF
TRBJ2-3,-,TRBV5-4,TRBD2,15,TGTGCCAGCAGCCCACAACTAGCGGGCACAGATACGCAGTATTTT,CASSPQLAGTDTQYF
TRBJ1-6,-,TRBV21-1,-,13,TGTGCCAGCAGCAAGGGCAGGGGTTCACCCCTCCACTTT,CASSKGRGSPLHF
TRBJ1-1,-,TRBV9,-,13,TGTGCCAGCAGCGCGGGCCAATACACTGAAGCTTTCTTT,CASSAGQYTEAFF
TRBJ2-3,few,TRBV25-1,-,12,TGTGCCAGCAGTGAATCGGGGTATACGCAGTATTTT,CASSESGYTQYF
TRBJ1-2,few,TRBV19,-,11,TGTGCCAGTCTTGGTGGGCGAGGCTACACCTTC,CASLGGRGYTF
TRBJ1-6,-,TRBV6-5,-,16,TGTGCCAGCAGTTACGAGATCAGACAAAATAATTCACCCCTCCACTTT,CASSYEIRQNNSPLHF
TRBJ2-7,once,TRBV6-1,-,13,TGTGCCAGCGACACAGGTTACCTCTACGAGCAGTACTTC,CASDTGYLYEQYF
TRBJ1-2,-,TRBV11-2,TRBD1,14,TGTGCCAGCAGCTTAGGGCAGGGGGACTATGGCTACACCTTC,CASSLGQGDYGYTF
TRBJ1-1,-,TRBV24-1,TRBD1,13,TGTGCCACCAGGGGGGACAGGGGGACTGAAGCTTTCTTT,CATRGDRGTEAFF
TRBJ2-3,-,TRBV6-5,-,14,TGTGCCAGCAGTTACCCTGGGAGACCAAATACGCAGTATTTT,CASSYPGRPNTQYF
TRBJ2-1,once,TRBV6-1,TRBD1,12,TGTGCCAGCAGTGAAGTGGACAGGGAGCAGTTCTTC,CASSEVDREQFF
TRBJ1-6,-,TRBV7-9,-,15,TGTGCCAGCAGCTTAGGTGGGGATAATAATTCACCCCTCCACTTT,CASSLGGDNNSPLHF
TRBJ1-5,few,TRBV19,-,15,TGTGCCAGTAGTATATTGGGGTCTAGCAATCAGCCCCAGCATTTT,CASSILGSSNQPQHF
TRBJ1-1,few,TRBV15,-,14,TGTGCCACCGAACGGGGGCTCGGGAACACTGAAGCTTTCTTT,CATERGLGNTEAFF
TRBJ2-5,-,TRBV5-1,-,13,TGCGCCAGCAGCTTGACCAGACGGGAGACCCAGTACTTC,CASSLTRRETQYF
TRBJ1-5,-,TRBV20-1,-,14,TGCAGTGCTAGAGGGGGGGGCATAAATCAGCCCCAGCATTTT,CSARGGGINQPQHF
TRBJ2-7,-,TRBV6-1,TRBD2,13,TGTGCCAGCGCGACGGGGGGGGGCTACGAGCAGTACTTC,CASATGGGYEQYF
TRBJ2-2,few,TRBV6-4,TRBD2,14,TGTGCCAGCAGTGAACTAGCGGACACCGGGGAGCTGTTTTTT,CASSELADTGELFF
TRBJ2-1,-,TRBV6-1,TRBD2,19,TGTGCCAGCAGTGCACGCCACGGGACTAGCGGGCCTTCCTACAATGAGCAGTTCTTC,CASSARHGTSGPSYNEQFF
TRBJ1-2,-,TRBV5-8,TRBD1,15,TGTGCCAGCAGCTTGGGGACAGGGGCAAACTATGGCTACACCTTC,CASSLGTGANYGYTF
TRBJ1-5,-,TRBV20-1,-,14,TGCAGTGCTAGAGATGGGGGGGAAGGTCAGCCCCAGCATTTT,CSARDGGEGQPQHF
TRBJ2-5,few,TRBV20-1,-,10,TGCAGTGCCCCCCGGGGGACCCAGTACTTC,CSAPRGTQYF
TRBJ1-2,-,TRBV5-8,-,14,TGTGCCAGCAGCCCCCGCTGGGCTCGAAATGGCTACACCTTC,CASSPRWARNGYTF
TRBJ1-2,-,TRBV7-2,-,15,TGTGCCAGCAGCTTAGAAATGTTACCTAACTATGGCTACACCTTC,CASSLEMLPNYGYTF
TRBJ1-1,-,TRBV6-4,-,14,TGTGCCAGCAGTGAACAGGCAGGCAGAACTGAAGCTTTCTTT,CASSEQAGRTEAFF
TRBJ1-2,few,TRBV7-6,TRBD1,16,TGTGCCAGCAGCTTAGACGTTCAGGGGGAGGGCTATGGCTACACCTTC,CASSLDVQGEGYGYTF
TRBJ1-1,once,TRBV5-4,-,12,TGTGCCAGCAGCTTAACGAACACTGAAGCTTTCTTT,CASSLTNTEAFF
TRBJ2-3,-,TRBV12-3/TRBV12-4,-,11,TGTGCCAGCAGCTCGTTAAATACGCAGTATTTT,CASSSLNTQYF
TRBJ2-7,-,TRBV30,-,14,TGTGCCTGGGACCAGGGGACGTTTTCCTACGAGCAGTACTTC,CAWDQGTFSYEQYF
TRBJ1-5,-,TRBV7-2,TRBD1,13,TGTGCCAGCAGCTTACCAGGGGGTCAGCCCCAGCATTTT,CASSLPGGQPQHF
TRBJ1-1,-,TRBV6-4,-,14,TGTGCCAGCAGTCCACAGGTCGGGAACACTGAAGCTTTCTTT,CASSPQVGNTEAFF
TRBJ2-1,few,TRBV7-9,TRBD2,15,TGTGCCAGCATCCAGACTAGCGGGGACTACAATGAGCAGTTCTTC,CASIQTSGDYNEQFF
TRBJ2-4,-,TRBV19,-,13,TGTGCCAGTAGTATGGGGGTATCGATCGTTCAGTACTTC,CASSMGVSIVQYF
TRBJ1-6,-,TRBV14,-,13,TGTGCCAGCAGCCAACGGGGGAATTCACCCCTCCACTTT,CASSQRGNSPLHF
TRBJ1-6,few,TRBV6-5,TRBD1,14,TGTGCCAGCAGTTATCGGACAGGTCCTTCACCCCTCCACTTT,CASSYRTGPSPLHF
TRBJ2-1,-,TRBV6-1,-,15,TGTGCCAGCAGTCGTACGGGCAACCACTACAATGAGCAGTTCTTC,CASSRTGNHYNEQFF
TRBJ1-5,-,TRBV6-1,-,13,TGTGCCAGCAGAGCCGGGACGGATCAACAAAAGCATTTT,CASRAGTDQQKHF
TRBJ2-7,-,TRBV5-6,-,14,TGTGCCAGCAGCCTGGGGGGATTACCCTACGAGCAGTACTTC,CASSLGGLPYEQYF
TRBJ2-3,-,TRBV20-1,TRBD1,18,TGCAGTGTGGGGGAACCGCCCCCACCGGGACAGCCCACAGATACGCAGTATTTT,CSVGEPPPPGQPTDTQYF
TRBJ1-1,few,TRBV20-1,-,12,TGCAGTGCTAAAGAGGGGGACACTGAAGCTTTCTTT,CSAKEGDTEAFF
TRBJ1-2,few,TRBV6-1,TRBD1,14,TGTGCCAGCAAACGAACAGGGGCTTCGGATGGCTACACCTTC,CASKRTGASDGYTF
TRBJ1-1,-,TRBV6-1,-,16,TGTGCCAGCAGCCGTACAGTGAGGGATGGGAACACTGAAGCTTTCTTT,CASSRTVRDGNTEAFF
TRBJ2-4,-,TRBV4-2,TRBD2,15,TGTGCCAGCAGCCCGACTAGCGGGGGGCAAAACATTCAGTACTTC,CASSPTSGGQNIQYF
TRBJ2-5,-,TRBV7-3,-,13,TGTGCCAGCAGCTCGGACCCTCGGGAGACCCAGTACTTC,CASSSDPRETQYF
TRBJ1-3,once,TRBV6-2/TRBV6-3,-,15,TGTGCCAGCACCTTGGCGCAGATCTCTGGAAACACCATATATTTT,CASTLAQISGNTIYF
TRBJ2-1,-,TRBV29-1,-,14,TGCAGCTATCAGGGGTTAGGCTCCTACAATGAGCAGTTCTTC,CSYQGLGSYNEQFF
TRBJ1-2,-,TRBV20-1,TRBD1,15,TGCAGTGCTAGAGTCTCCGGACAGGGGGCCTATGGCTACACCTTC,CSARVSGQGAYGYTF
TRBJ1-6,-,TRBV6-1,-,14,TGTGCCAGCAGCACCACAGGGTCTGACTCACCCCTCCACTTT,CASSTTGSDSPLHF
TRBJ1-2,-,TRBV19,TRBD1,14,TGTGCCAGTAGTCAGGGGACAGTCGGATATGGCTACACCTTC,CASSQGTVGYGYTF
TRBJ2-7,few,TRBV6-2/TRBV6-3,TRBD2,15,TGTGCCAGCATGGAAAGCGGGGGGAACTCCTACGAGCAGTACTTC,CASMESGGNSYEQYF